Listed here are 5 T cell receptor beta chains from one sample, sequenced in a study of blood T cell repertoires in COVID-19. Data came from immunoSEQ multiplex PCR; TCRdb stores just in-frame clones and leaves some out. Of around 280,000 clones listed, under 90% were seen once; the top ten hold 11%. Sequenced sample: peripheral blood. These receptor sequences come from a woman under 40 with COVID-19, enrolled during active disease.

V gene TRBV11-2 combines with J gene TRBJ2-7; D might be TRBD1 (5 bases). Trimming stripped 5 bases from V and 0 bases from J, with 26 bases between. CDR3 length: 19 residues. From germline, CDR1 is SGHAT and CDR2 FQNNGV. The CDR3 DNA sequence: TGTGCCAGCAGCCCCCCGCCGCGACAGACGCCTTTTAGCTCCTACGAGCAGTACTTC. Translation gives CASSPPPRQTPFSSYEQYF.

The chain couples TRBV6-7 to TRBJ1-1, with D unclear. TRBV6-7 is noted as an ORF with a role that remains uncertain. This CDR3 contains 12 residues. Trimming took 6 bases from V and 4 from J, leaving 9 bases between them. In nucleotides, the CDR3 is TGTGCCAGCAGCTCAGCGGCCACTGAAGCTTTCTTT. Amino acid sequence: CASSSAATEAFF.

The CDR3 DNA reads as TGTGCCAGCAGGAGGGAGCACACCGGGGAGCTGTTTTTT. Its protein is CASRREHTGELFF. The chain uses TRBV2 and TRBJ2-2, with D maybe TRBD2 (5 bases). Germline V gives CDR1 SNHLY, CDR2 FYNNEI. V lost 6 bases, J lost 3 bases, and 8 bases lay in between. CDR3 length: 13 residues.

The genes are TRBV5-6 and TRBJ1-1, with D unresolved. CDR3 length: 13 residues. V lost 4 bases to trimming and J lost 7 bases, with 14 bases between them. Per germline, CDR1 SGHDT and CDR2 YYEEEE. CDR3 protein: CASSPGRALEAFF. The CDR3 DNA follows: TGTGCCAGCAGCCCCGGGCGGGCACTTGAAGCTTTCTTT.

The chain joins TRBV6-5 to TRBJ2-3; D not certain. V lost 0 bases to trimming and J lost 0 bases, with 7 bases between them. The CDR3 sequence is 15 residues long. Germline V gene data show CDR1 as MNHEY and CDR2 as SVGAGI. The CDR3 DNA reads as TGTGCCAGCAGTTACTCGACAACTAGCACAGATACGCAGTATTTT. It encodes CASSYSTTSTDTQYF.